Listed below are T cell receptor beta chains from one sample, sequenced in a study of T cells in Graves' hyperthyroidism and ophthalmopathy. TCRdb itself ran the multiplex PCR reads through MiXCR, one entry per CDR3 protein. The sample consists of a few hundred thousand distinct CDR3 sequences, around a sixth of them appearing once. The sequenced sample was blood. Receptors originate from a woman aged 50 to 60 with Graves' hyperthyroidism. CDR3s include the opening cysteine and the closing phenylalanine or tryptophan. The D gene is left open where the match is weak. For some rows the clone size is stated as once, few or many, or as a class when expanded; others skip it.

clone size | J gene | V gene | D gene | CDR3 protein | CDR3 DNA
NA | TRBJ2-7 | TRBV2 | TRBD2 | CASSVLASGIYEQYF | TGTGCCAGCAGTGTGCTCGCTAGCGGGATATACGAGCAGTACTTC
NA | TRBJ2-7 | TRBV5-1 | TRBD2 | CASSLEGLAGGFYEQYF | TGCGCCAGCAGCTTGGAGGGACTAGCGGGAGGGTTTTACGAGCAGTACTTC
many | TRBJ1-6 | TRBV13 | NA | CASTPGQGSTPLHF | TGTGCCAGCACCCCCGGTCAGGGCTCTACACCCCTCCACTTT
NA | TRBJ2-2 | TRBV12-3/TRBV12-4 | NA | CASSPSEGGELFF | TGTGCCAGCAGTCCCTCAGAAGGCGGGGAGCTGTTTTTT
many | TRBJ2-2 | TRBV20-1 | TRBD1 | CSAMDRGLTGELFF | TGCAGTGCTATGGACAGGGGGCTCACCGGGGAGCTGTTTTTT
many | TRBJ2-3 | TRBV13 | NA | CASSPEGWRDSSTDTQYF | TGTGCCAGCAGCCCGGAGGGGTGGCGGGACAGTAGCACAGATACGCAGTATTTT
many | TRBJ1-5 | TRBV10-3 | NA | CASCKDAGNQPQHF | TGTGCCAGCTGCAAGGATGCGGGCAATCAGCCCCAGCATTTT
NA | TRBJ2-1 | TRBV20-1 | NA | CSASDGGEQFF | TGCAGTGCTAGCGACGGGGGTGAGCAGTTCTTC
few | TRBJ2-7 | TRBV6-2/TRBV6-3 | TRBD1 | CATRGRDRDTYEQYF | TGTGCCACCAGGGGGCGGGACAGAGATACCTACGAGCAGTACTTC
few | TRBJ2-2 | TRBV20-1 | NA | CSATRLGGATQTGELFF | TGCAGTGCCACCCGGTTGGGGGGCGCGACTCAAACCGGGGAGCTGTTTTTT
NA | TRBJ2-5 | TRBV14 | NA | CASSQTGQRETQYF | TGTGCCAGCAGCCAAACAGGACAGAGGGAGACCCAGTACTTC
NA | TRBJ1-5 | TRBV6-2/TRBV6-3 | TRBD1 | CASMRDRGETQHF | TGTGCCAGCATGAGGGACAGGGGTGAGACCCAGCATTTT
many | TRBJ1-1 | TRBV28 | NA | CASSLEGREAFF | TGTGCCAGCAGCCTCGAGGGGAGAGAAGCTTTCTTT
many | TRBJ2-1 | TRBV12-3/TRBV12-4 | TRBD2 | CASSPRLAGGIYNEQFF | TGTGCCAGCAGTCCCCGACTAGCGGGAGGGATATACAATGAGCAGTTCTTC
many | TRBJ2-3 | TRBV7-9 | NA | CASSTSPDTQYF | TGTGCCAGCAGCACATCACCAGATACGCAGTATTTT
few | TRBJ1-1 | TRBV5-1 | NA | CASSLAGSDTEAFF | TGCGCCAGCAGCTTGGCAGGCAGTGACACTGAAGCTTTCTTT
NA | TRBJ1-6 | TRBV7-9 | NA | CASSPTPGLRGGSPLHF | TGTGCCAGCAGTCCAACACCGGGTCTAAGAGGTGGATCACCCCTCCACTTT
NA | TRBJ1-2 | TRBV5-6 | TRBD1 | CASSLETTGAGGYTF | TGTGCCAGCAGCCTTGAGACGACAGGGGCGGGTGGCTACACCTTC
NA | TRBJ2-4 | TRBV28 | TRBD1 | CASSLTRQGAKNIQYF | TGTGCCAGCAGTTTAACCCGACAGGGGGCCAAAAACATTCAGTACTTC
NA | TRBJ1-4 | TRBV13 | NA | CASSARGVTNEKLFF | TGTGCCAGCAGCGCCCGGGGAGTAACTAATGAAAAACTGTTTTTT
few | TRBJ1-2 | TRBV6-1 | NA | CASSPGEGGYTF | TGTGCCAGCAGCCCGGGGGAGGGTGGCTACACCTTC
NA | TRBJ1-1 | TRBV5-6 | NA | CASSLDYGMNTEAFF | TGTGCCAGCAGCTTGGATTACGGGATGAACACTGAAGCTTTCTTT
few | TRBJ2-4 | TRBV20-1 | TRBD2 | CSASYRLAGTKNIQYF | TGCAGTGCTAGTTATCGGCTAGCGGGGACCAAAAACATTCAGTACTTC
few | TRBJ2-1 | TRBV20-1 | TRBD1 | CSAMPLDRVNNEQFF | TGCAGTGCTATGCCCTTGGACAGGGTGAACAATGAGCAGTTCTTC
NA | TRBJ1-5 | TRBV12-3/TRBV12-4 | NA | CASSFTSNQPQHF | TGTGCCAGCAGTTTCACCAGCAATCAGCCCCAGCATTTT
NA | TRBJ2-1 | TRBV10-1 | TRBD1 | CASSESRGQAQFF | TGCGCCAGCAGTGAGTCTAGGGGACAGGCGCAGTTCTTC